The 11 T cell receptor beta chains below were found in one sample sequenced in a study of T cell repertoires in cytomegalovirus infection. The antigens these receptors bind are not known. From the reads, TCRdb called clonotypes with MiXCR, one entry per CDR3 protein. The data contain over 250,000 distinct CDR3 sequences, less than 25% of them seen just once; the ten biggest clones take up roughly 20%. This material consisted of cultured PBMCs, taken from culture after CMV antigen stimulation. These receptors all stem from a human donor in good health (CMV status not recorded). Some clones in this sample may be carry-over from other donors' samples.

This clonotype was counted a few times. The rearrangement uses TRBV11-3 and TRBJ2-1; 9 nucleotides match TRBD1. V was pared by 10 bases and J by 6 bases, with 7 bases of the junction left unmatched. From germline, CDR1 is SGHNT and CDR2 YENEEA. The CDR3 length is 13 residues. The CDR3 DNA follows: TGTGCCACCTCGGGACAGGGAAGCAATGAGCAGTTCTTC. Translated: CATSGQGSNEQFF.

The gene calls are TRBV20-1 and TRBJ2-1; 13 bases fit TRBD2. V was clipped by 5 bases and J by 5 bases; unmatched bases: 9. The CDR3 has 16 amino acids. Germline CDR1 is DFQATT and CDR2 is SNEGSKA (reference sequence). The CDR3 coding sequence is TGCAGTGCTGCGAGCGGACTAGCGGGAGCCGACAATGAGCAGTTCTTC. Amino acids: CSAASGLAGADNEQFF.

V usage is TRBV7-9 and J usage is TRBJ2-5, with 9 bases aligning to TRBD2. The germline CDR1 and CDR2 sequences are SEHNR and FQNEAQ (reference sequence). The CDR3 extends over 15 amino acids. J was trimmed by 1 base and V by 5 bases; bases with no gene match: 5. This CDR3 reads CASSPLAGPQETQYF. CDR3 nucleotide sequence: TGTGCCAGCAGCCCCCTAGCGGGGCCCCAAGAGACCCAGTACTTC.

V is TRBV12-3 or TRBV12-4 and J is TRBJ2-1, with 9 bases aligning to TRBD2. CDR3 length: 13 residues. V trimming: 7 bases; J trimming: 11 bases; junction bases outside the gene matches: 9. The CDR3 region has the DNA TGTGCCAGCAAACCGACTAGCGGATTCCAGCAGTTCTTC. This translates into CASKPTSGFQQFF.

The rearrangement joins TRBV27 to TRBJ1-6; the D gene is possibly TRBD1 (5 bases). The CDR3 is made up of 16 amino acids. Germline V lookup: CDR1 MNHEY, CDR2 SMNVEV (reference sequence). Trimming cost V 2 bases and J 7 bases, with 15 bases left between them. CDR3 DNA: TGTGCCAGCAGTTTAGGTTTGGGGGGTCGCAATTCACCCCTCCACTTT. Its protein product is CASSLGLGGRNSPLHF.

In its sample, this clonotype was seen a few times. V is TRBV7-8 and J is TRBJ1-6, with 9 bases matching TRBD1. The CDR3 has 17 amino acids. Trimming at V came to 2 bases and at J to 7 bases, leaving 9 bases not matched to a gene. Germline V gene sequence: CDR1 SGHVS, CDR2 FQNEAQ. For the CDR3, the DNA is TGTGCCAGCAGCTTACGGTCTTGGGACAGGGTCAATTCACCCCTCCACTTT. Translation: CASSLRSWDRVNSPLHF.

V gene TRBV7-3 combines with J gene TRBJ2-1; no clear D gene. The CDR3 extends over 13 amino acids. Germline V gene data show CDR1 as SGHTA and CDR2 as FQGTGA. Deletions cut 1 base from V and 6 bases from J, with 7 bases between. The chain's CDR3 is CASSLKVSNEQFF. DNA of the CDR3: TGTGCCAGCAGCTTAAAGGTGTCCAATGAGCAGTTCTTC.

The chain combines TRBV7-2 with TRBJ2-5; no clear D gene. CDR1 SGHTA and CDR2 FQGNSA come from the germline V gene. Trimming removed 5 bases from V and 5 bases from J, with 15 bases in between. The length of the CDR3 is 14 residues. The chain's CDR3 is CASSRYDRAETQYF. In DNA form, the CDR3 reads TGTGCCAGCAGCCGCTACGACCGCGCGGAGACCCAGTACTTC.

The V call is TRBV6-2 or TRBV6-3, the J call TRBJ2-7; D is uncertain. The germline V gene encodes CDR1 MNHEY and CDR2 SVGEGT. With 2 bases removed from V and 7 bases from J, the gap between germline ends came to 12 bases. The CDR3 contains 13 residues. The CDR3 DNA reads as TGTGCCAGCAGTTACGTCAGGATGGGGGAGCAGTACGTC. Translation gives CASSYVRMGEQYV.

This clonotype was seen a few times. The chain has TRBV19 and TRBJ2-3; 7 bases map to TRBD2. In germline, CDR1 is LNHDA, CDR2 SQIVND (reference sequence). The CDR3 runs 14 residues. V shed 2 bases and J 4 bases; nucleotides not matched to a gene: 3. This CDR3 reads CASSIRLAADTQYF. CDR3 DNA: TGTGCCAGTAGTATACGGCTAGCGGCAGATACGCAGTATTTT. Drawing the rest from reference TRBV19 and TRBJ2-3, the complete variable domain is DGGITQSPKYLFRKEGQNVTLSCEQNLNHDAMYWYRQDPGQGLRLIYYSQIVNDFQKGDIAEGYSVSREKKESFPLTVTSAQKNPTAFYLCASSIRLAADTQYFGPGTRLTVL.

The sample holds a few counts of this clonotype. The chain couples TRBV6-1 to TRBJ2-1, with D unresolved. The V and J ends lost 2 bases and 12 bases respectively, with 11 bases between them. The CDR3 contains 12 residues. Germline CDR1 reads MNHNS; CDR2 reads SASEGT. The CDR3 protein is CASSEFPFVQFF. The CDR3 DNA reads as TGTGCCAGCAGTGAATTTCCGTTTGTGCAGTTCTTC.